Below are 5 T cell receptor beta chains sequenced from a single sample in a study of T cells after yellow fever vaccination. TCRdb re-called the 5' RACE reads through MiXCR, storing one row per CDR3 protein. The sample yields 20,000 to 25,000 distinct CDR3 sequences, less than 3.5% seen once. Sequences were derived from PBMCs, either bulk or a sorted T-cell subset (CD4+, CD8+, memory, or dextramer-sorted; not recorded which), sampled more than 35 days after the first yellow fever vaccination. The receptors were gathered from a man aged 18 to 35 who received the YFV17D yellow fever vaccine.

The table lists this clonotype with many counts. This rearrangement joins TRBV6-2 or TRBV6-3 to TRBJ1-1, with D tentatively TRBD1 (5 bases). V was shortened by 7 bases and J by 4 bases, with 19 bases between the two germline ends. In germline, CDR1 is MNHEY, CDR2 SVGEGT. The CDR3 is made up of 15 amino acids. CDR3 sequence reads: CASTIMPWRGTEAFF. The CDR3 DNA is TGTGCCAGCACTATTATGCCCTGGAGGGGCACTGAAGCTTTCTTT.

This clonotype was observed at least ten times. The rearrangement links TRBV19 to TRBJ1-1, with D tentatively TRBD1 (5 bases). Trimming stripped 3 bases from V and 0 bases from J, with 14 bases between. CDR1 and CDR2 from the germline V gene are LNHDA and SQIVND (reference sequence). The CDR3 runs to 16 residues. CDR3 sequence: CASSIGRGPVNTEAFF. The CDR3 DNA reads TGTGCCAGTAGTATTGGGAGGGGCCCAGTGAACACTGAAGCTTTCTTT.

This clonotype was seen repeatedly, ten times or more. The chain carries TRBV5-1 and TRBJ2-5; 7 bases are shared with TRBD2. The V and J ends lost 4 bases and 3 bases, in that order; junction bases with no gene match: 6. The CDR3 consists of 14 residues. CDR1 and CDR2 (germline): SGHRS, YFSETQ. The CDR3 protein is CASSPGGTEETQYF. As DNA, the CDR3 is TGCGCCAGCAGCCCGGGGGGAACGGAAGAGACCCAGTACTTC.

This clonotype was seen a few times. CDR3 in DNA: TGTGCCAGCAGTTTAATTCGGAGGACAGGGAGGGTCAGCGGGGAGCTGTTTTTT. Its translation is CASSLIRRTGRVSGELFF. This chain connects TRBV12-3 or TRBV12-4 to TRBJ2-2; D might be TRBD1 (8 bases). The germline V and J ends were trimmed by 2 bases and 7 bases, with 23 bases remaining between them. The CDR3 length is 18 residues.

This clonotype has at least ten counts. This chain joins TRBV28 and TRBJ2-6; 12 nucleotides line up with TRBD1. The CDR3 sequence is 21 residues long. The V gene end was trimmed by 5 bases and the J gene end by 3 bases; junction bases not matched to a gene: 17. The germline V gene has CDR1 MDHEN and CDR2 SYDVKM. The CDR3 nucleotides are TGTGCCAGCAGTCCACTAACTCTCCGGGACAGGGGGCGACTTGGGGCCAACGTCCTGACTTTC. Its translation: CASSPLTLRDRGRLGANVLTF.